This entry features one T cell receptor beta chain sequence. Per the original methods: Estimated nucleated cell counts came from reference gene primer amplification. Sequencing used immunoSEQ multiplex PCR; TCRdb keeps in-frame clones, though not all of them. The V and J calls and clone size come from that table; D and trimming were worked out from the DNA. The sample holds 95,000 to 130,000 clones; roughly 80% are singletons and the top ten take 2% to 2.5%. The sample belongs to a study of blood T cell repertoires in COVID-19. Study information: Sites in the United States, Italy and Spain provided acute and convalescent COVID-19 samples. The cDNA or gDNA used as material had been derived from T cells, B-cell-depleted T cells, or PBMCs.

Germline assignment: CDR1 LNHDA and CDR2 SQIVND (reference sequence). Trimming took 1 base from V and 1 from J; bases not matched to a gene: 2. The CDR3 sequence is 15 residues long. The gene calls are TRBV19 and TRBJ1-1; TRBD1 matches at 8 bases. Sample: peripheral blood. The sequence came from a man aged 30 to 45 with acute or convalescent COVID-19. For the CDR3, the DNA is TGTGCCAGTAGTATAGTTGGACAGGGGAACACTGAAGCTTTCTTT. Translated, it gives CASSIVGQGNTEAFF.